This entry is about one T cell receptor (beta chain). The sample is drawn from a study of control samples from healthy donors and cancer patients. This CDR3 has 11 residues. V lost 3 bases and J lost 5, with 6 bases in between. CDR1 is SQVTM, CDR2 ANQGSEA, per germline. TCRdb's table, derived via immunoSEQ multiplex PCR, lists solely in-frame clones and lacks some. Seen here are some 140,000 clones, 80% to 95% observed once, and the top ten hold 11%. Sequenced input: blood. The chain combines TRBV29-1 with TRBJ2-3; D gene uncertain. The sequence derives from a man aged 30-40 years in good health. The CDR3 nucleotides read TGCAGCGTTGAGCGGCTAGATACGCAGTATTTT. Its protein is CSVERLDTQYF.